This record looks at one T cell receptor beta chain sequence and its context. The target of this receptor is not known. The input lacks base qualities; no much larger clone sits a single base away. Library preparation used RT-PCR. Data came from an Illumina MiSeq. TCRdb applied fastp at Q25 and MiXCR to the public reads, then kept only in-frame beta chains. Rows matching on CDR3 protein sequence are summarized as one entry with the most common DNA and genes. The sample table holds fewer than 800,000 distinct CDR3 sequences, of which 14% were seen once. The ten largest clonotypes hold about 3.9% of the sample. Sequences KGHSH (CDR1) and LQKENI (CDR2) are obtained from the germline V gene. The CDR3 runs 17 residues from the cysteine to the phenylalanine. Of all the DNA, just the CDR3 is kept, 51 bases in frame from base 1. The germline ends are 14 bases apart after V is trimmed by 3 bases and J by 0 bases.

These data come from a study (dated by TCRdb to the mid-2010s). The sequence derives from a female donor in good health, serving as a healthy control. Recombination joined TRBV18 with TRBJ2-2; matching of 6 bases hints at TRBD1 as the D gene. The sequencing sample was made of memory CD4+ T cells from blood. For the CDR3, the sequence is CASSPQTGPANTGELFF. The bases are TGTGCCAGCTCACCGCAGACAGGTCCCGCGAACACCGGGGAGCTGTTTTTT. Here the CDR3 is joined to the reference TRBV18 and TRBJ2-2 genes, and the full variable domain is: NAGVMQNPRHLVRRRGQEARLRCSPMKGHSHVYWYRQLPEEGLKFMVYLQKENIIDESGMPKERFSAEFPKEGPSILRIQQVVRGDSAAYFCASSPQTGPANTGELFFGEGSRLTVL.